A selection of T cell receptor beta chains follows, all from one sample in a study of radiation and T cells in renal cell carcinoma. Repertoires were generated with immunoSEQ multiplex PCR, while TCRdb's copy carries only in-frame clones and drops some. The sample holds approximately 86,000 clones, around four fifths seen once. Sample: blood, taken from a patient whose treatment included radiotherapy and nephrectomy. The source of these receptors is a man in his fifties with renal cell carcinoma. The conserved cysteine and the conserved F or W are not part of the CDR3 here.

length: 13; V: TRBV2; J: TRBJ1-5; CDR3: ASSGIQGDRQPQH
length: 8; V: TRBV20-1; J: TRBJ2-7; CDR3: SANLGEQY
length: 10; V: TRBV4-1; J: TRBJ2-2; CDR3: ASSMRTGELF
length: 11; V: TRBV30; J: TRBJ2-7; CDR3: ACETGGPYEQY
length: 14; V: TRBV11-3; J: TRBJ2-1; CDR3: ASSPSSGGVWNEQF
length: 15; V: TRBV4-3; J: TRBJ2-7; CDR3: ASSQDFSTGDSYEQY
length: 13; V: TRBV5-1; J: TRBJ2-2; CDR3: ASSLEQRNTGELF
length: 13; V: TRBV21-1; J: TRBJ1-2; CDR3: ASLGEGRPNYGYT
length: 12; V: TRBV7-5; J: TRBJ2-7; CDR3: ARSSRTRKYEQY
length: 9; V: TRBV19; J: TRBJ2-1; CDR3: ASSIWSEQF
length: 13; V: TRBV6-1; J: TRBJ2-7; CDR3: ASSPSAGYSYEQY
length: 10; V: TRBV2; J: TRBJ2-2; CDR3: ARGQNTGELF
length: 13; V: TRBV28; J: TRBJ1-1; CDR3: ASRTGQGVNTEAF
length: 13; V: TRBV5-4; J: TRBJ2-3; CDR3: ASSAGLARADTQY
length: 13; V: TRBV10-3; J: TRBJ2-7; CDR3: AISEWGGQGYEQY
length: 15; V: TRBV7-9; J: TRBJ1-5; CDR3: ASSLGPPREVNQPQH
length: 9; V: TRBV20-1; J: TRBJ2-5; CDR3: SAGQYETQY
length: 13; V: TRBV29-1; J: TRBJ1-3; CDR3: SAAGRTGPGNTIY
length: 15; V: TRBV6-1; J: TRBJ2-7; CDR3: ASSEGTANPYGNEQY
length: 10; V: TRBV28; J: TRBJ2-7; CDR3: ASGADGYEQY
length: 15; V: TRBV5-4; J: TRBJ2-3; CDR3: ASSPVPGQGLSDTQY
length: 14; V: TRBV6-1; J: TRBJ1-5; CDR3: ASSEAITRFNQPQH
length: 11; V: TRBV25-1; J: TRBJ2-7; CDR3: ASSDRVSYEQY
length: 13; V: TRBV6-6; J: TRBJ2-1; CDR3: ATLTPLLNANEQF
length: 13; V: TRBV5-1; J: TRBJ2-2; CDR3: ASSWDSWNTGELF
length: 16; V: TRBV13; J: TRBJ2-1; CDR3: ASSFPAGAGRGYNEQF
length: 12; V: TRBV6-6; J: TRBJ1-5; CDR3: ASSLDRDGQPQH
length: 14; V: TRBV11-2; J: TRBJ2-7; CDR3: ASSPVAGISSYEQY
length: 13; V: TRBV15; J: TRBJ2-3; CDR3: ATSRDSAHTDTQY
length: 12; V: TRBV5-1; J: TRBJ1-4; CDR3: ASSGGSRGEKLF
length: 11; V: TRBV5-1; J: TRBJ2-7; CDR3: ASSFGQDYEQY
length: 13; V: TRBV7-3; J: TRBJ2-1; CDR3: ASSLTAGSHNEQF
length: 10; V: TRBV4-1; J: TRBJ2-1; CDR3: ASSQGTVVRF
length: 13; V: TRBV2; J: TRBJ1-1; CDR3: ASNPTGDMNTEAF
length: 14; V: TRBV7-7; J: TRBJ2-2; CDR3: ASSLALAGKAGELF
length: 8; V: TRBV27; J: TRBJ2-4; CDR3: ASWDSSLS
length: 11; V: TRBV19; J: TRBJ1-5; CDR3: ASSAGAHQPQH
length: 12; V: TRBV6-1; J: TRBJ2-3; CDR3: ASSVAEATDTQY
length: 13; V: TRBV19; J: TRBJ2-5; CDR3: ASSPRTGVYETQY
length: 15; V: TRBV7-9; J: TRBJ1-2; CDR3: ASSLTTGKAPNYGYT
length: 11; V: TRBV7-2; J: TRBJ2-3; CDR3: ASSAVSTDTQY
length: 13; V: TRBV7-6; J: TRBJ2-2; CDR3: ASSFPSGGKQELF
length: 14; V: TRBV6-4; J: TRBJ2-2; CDR3: ASSDQETGTTGELF
length: 15; V: TRBV30; J: TRBJ2-7; CDR3: AWSAPPRLAVTYEQY
length: 11; V: TRBV29-1; J: TRBJ2-7; CDR3: SAKGQGAYEQY
length: 13; V: TRBV2; J: TRBJ1-5; CDR3: ASLSQAGTNQPQH
length: 13; V: TRBV6-1; J: TRBJ2-7; CDR3: ASSEWSGGDYEQY
length: 14; V: TRBV7-3; J: TRBJ2-1; CDR3: ASSLTKGGSYNEQF
length: 14; V: TRBV19; J: TRBJ1-3; CDR3: ASSSRTGFSGNTIY
length: 11; V: TRBV15; J: TRBJ2-3; CDR3: ATSIVHSDTQY
length: 13; V: TRBV5-1; J: TRBJ2-1; CDR3: ASSLGGGVYNEQF
length: 12; V: TRBV5-1; J: TRBJ1-2; CDR3: ASSLGGGAGGYT
length: 14; V: TRBV6-4; J: TRBJ2-1; CDR3: ASSDRNTGTGSEQF
length: 13; V: TRBV5-1; J: TRBJ1-5; CDR3: ASSLAAGDGSPQH
length: 12; V: TRBV7-8; J: TRBJ1-4; CDR3: ASSFSQGREKLF
length: 12; V: TRBV6-6; J: TRBJ2-2; CDR3: ATIPGPATGELF
length: 17; V: TRBV19; J: TRBJ2-4; CDR3: ASSIDPEAAGLVKNIQY